This T cell receptor (beta chain) appears in the sequencing data of a study of regulatory T cells in long-lasting Graves disease. Study-wide findings and caveats: TCR diversity was lower in persistent Graves' patients (versus newly diagnosed ones). Persistent patients shared more public clonotypes (about 2,700) than newly diagnosed patients (966).

V shed 6 bases and J 2 bases; nucleotides not matched to a gene: 11. The CDR3 is made up of 15 amino acids. Germline V lookup: CDR1 SGHRS, CDR2 YFSETQ. The time point here: newly diagnosed GD, antithyroid drugs for less than 3 months. RNA from PBMCs was the source of the TCR library. Graves' disease diagnosis relied on American Thyroid Association guidelines. This clonotype was recorded at least ten times. Antigen specificity is unknown. Arm-PCR of CDR3 regions and iRepertoire HTBI primers were the basis on which TCR beta libraries were built. TCRdb recomputed calls from the multiplex PCR reads with MiXCR, one row per CDR3 protein. The top ten clones hold approximately 12% of a sample with about 610,000 distinct CDR3 sequences, roughly a sixth of them seen once. This same sample was also part of a study on T cells in Graves' hyperthyroidism and ophthalmopathy. This second study says: The study defined stable Graves' hyperthyroidism as no ophthalmopathy progression within 18 months.

The receptor was isolated from a young man with Graves disease. The chain uses TRBV5-1 and TRBJ2-7; 7 bases align to TRBD1. The source material was peripheral blood mononuclear cells (PBMCs), sampled at new diagnosis, from a patient treated with antithyroid drugs. As DNA, the CDR3 is TGCGCCAGCACGGAGGACAGGCTTTTACCCTACGAGCAGTACTTC. Its translation: CASTEDRLLPYEQYF.